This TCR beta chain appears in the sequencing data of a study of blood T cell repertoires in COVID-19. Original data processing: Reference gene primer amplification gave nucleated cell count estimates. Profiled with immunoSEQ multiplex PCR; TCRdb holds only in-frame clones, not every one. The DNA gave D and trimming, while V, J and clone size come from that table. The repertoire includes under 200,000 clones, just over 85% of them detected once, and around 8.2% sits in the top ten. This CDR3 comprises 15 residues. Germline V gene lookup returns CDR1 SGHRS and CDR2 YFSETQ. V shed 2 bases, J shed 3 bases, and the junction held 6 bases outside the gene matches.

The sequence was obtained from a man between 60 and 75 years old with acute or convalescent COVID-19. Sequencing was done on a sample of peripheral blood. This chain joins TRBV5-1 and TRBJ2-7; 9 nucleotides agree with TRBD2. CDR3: CASSLGLASGYEQYF. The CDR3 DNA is TGCGCCAGCAGCTTAGGACTAGCGAGTGGCTACGAGCAGTACTTC. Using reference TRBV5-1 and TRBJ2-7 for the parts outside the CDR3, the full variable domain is KAGVTQTPRYLIKTRGQQVTLSCSPISGHRSVSWYQQTPGQGLQFLFEYFSETQRNKGNFPGRFSGRQFSNSRSEMNVSTLELGDSALYLCASSLGLASGYEQYFGPGTRLTVT.